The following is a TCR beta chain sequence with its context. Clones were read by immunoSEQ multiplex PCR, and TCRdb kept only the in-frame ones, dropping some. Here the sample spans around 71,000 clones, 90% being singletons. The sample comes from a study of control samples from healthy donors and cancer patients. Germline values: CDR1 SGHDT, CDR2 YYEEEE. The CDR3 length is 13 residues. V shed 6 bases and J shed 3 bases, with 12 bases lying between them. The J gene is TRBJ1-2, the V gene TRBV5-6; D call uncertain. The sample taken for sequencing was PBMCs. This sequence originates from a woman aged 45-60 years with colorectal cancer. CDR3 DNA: TGTGCCAGCATGACGGCAACGGACTATGGCTACACCTTC. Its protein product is CASMTATDYGYTF.